This T cell receptor (beta chain) comes out of a study of OX40 agonist ivuxolimab in advanced cancers. Study information: The dose-escalation cohort had hepatocellular carcinoma, melanoma, renal cell or head and neck cancer.

The repertoire was sequenced with immunoSEQ multiplex PCR; TCRdb's copy has only in-frame clones and lacks some. Of 50,000 to 65,000 clones in the sample, approximately 90% were seen once. CDR3 size: 14 residues. V was cut by 5 bases and J by 5 bases, with 15 bases left in between. Germline CDR1 reads LNHDA; CDR2 reads SQIVND (reference sequence). J is TRBJ2-5 and V is TRBV19; no definite D call. This material consisted of CD4+ or CD8+ T cells sorted from blood, taken in a trial of the OX40 agonist ivuxolimab. This sequence originates from an adult with an advanced solid tumor such as melanoma, head and neck, liver or kidney cancer. CDR3: CASSSNEAEETQYF. The CDR3 nucleotides are TGTGCCAGTAGTTCTAATGAGGCTGAGGAGACCCAGTACTTC. Variable domain in full (rest from reference TRBV19 and TRBJ2-5): DGGITQSPKYLFRKEGQNVTLSCEQNLNHDAMYWYRQDPGQGLRLIYYSQIVNDFQKGDIAEGYSVSREKKESFPLTVTSAQKNPTAFYLCASSSNEAEETQYFGPGTRLLVL.